This T cell receptor (beta chain) was found in a study of Graves' ophthalmopathy and Graves' hyperthyroidism. Study-level background: Peripheral blood samples were taken at initial diagnosis, before any treatment. Study findings and constraints: With approximately 88% sensitivity and roughly 76% specificity, a 13-signature model separated ophthalmopathy from stable hyperthyroidism.

Trimming cost V 2 bases and J 5 bases; bases outside gene matches: 5. Per the germline V gene, CDR1 is MNHEY and CDR2 is SVGAGI. The CDR3 has 14 amino acids. New diagnoses, under 2 months' duration, and ages 18 to 65 characterized the hyperthyroidism patients. A 10 ml volume of fresh peripheral blood provided the PBMCs. In its sample, this clonotype was seen many times. The target antigen is unknown. RNA transcripts were the source from which TCR beta CDR3 regions were amplified. An initial RT-PCR round employing HTBI primers preceded a second-round multiplex PCR. TCRdb redid the calling of the multiplex PCR reads with MiXCR, one entry per CDR3 protein. The profile shows 400,000 to 450,000 distinct CDR3 sequences, roughly 21% of them singletons.

What was sequenced was peripheral blood. The rearrangement joins TRBV6-5 to TRBJ2-5; 7 bases match TRBD1. The sequence derives from a woman between 18 and 29 years old with stable Graves' hyperthyroidism. The CDR3 bases are TGTGCCAGCAGTTACCGACAGGGTAGGGAGACCCAGTACTTC. Its protein product is CASSYRQGRETQYF.